The 21 T cell receptor beta chains in this list originate from one sample, sequenced in a study of low-dose radiotherapy and immunotherapy resistance in tumors. Gene-specific TRAV and TRBV primers were used for first-strand cDNA, covering alpha and beta chains. Amplification of TCRs used a constant-region primer and V-primer adapter for 15 to 25 PCR cycles. TCRdb fed the reads into MiXCR, producing one record per CDR3 protein. The sample records around 69,000 distinct CDR3 sequences, around a third being singletons. Time point of the sample: before trial treatment. Material: PBMCs, obtained before treatment. Every receptor here comes from a female donor with ovarian cancer.

The V gene is TRBV19, the J gene TRBJ2-2, with 7 bases lining up with TRBD2. Trimming removed 5 bases from V and 3 bases from J; junction bases left unmatched: 3. This CDR3 contains 14 residues. Germline V gene lookup returns CDR1 LNHDA and CDR2 SQIVND (reference sequence). The CDR3 sequence is CASSRAGDTGELFF. The CDR3 nucleotides are TGTGCCAGTAGTCGTGCGGGAGACACCGGGGAGCTGTTTTTT.

This clonotype came up a few times. This sequence joins TRBV20-1 and TRBJ1-1; D not certain. Germline CDR1 is DFQATT and CDR2 is SNEGSKA (reference sequence). V lost 3 bases and J lost 1, with 6 bases in between. The CDR3 contains 12 residues. The CDR3 sequence is CSASERNTEAFF. The CDR3 DNA reads as TGCAGTGCTAGTGAGAGGAACACTGAAGCTTTCTTT.

The chain recombines TRBV19 with TRBJ2-3; 12 bases map to TRBD2. The germline V gene encodes CDR1 LNHDA and CDR2 SQIVND (reference sequence). The trim removed 9 bases at V and 3 bases at J, leaving 7 bases unmatched. The CDR3 is made up of 15 amino acids. The CDR3 loop is CASRHGTSGTDTQYF. The DNA of the CDR3 is TGTGCCAGCCGCCACGGGACTAGCGGGACAGATACGCAGTATTTT.

In the case of this clonotype: A far larger clone is only one base removed, so a read error is likely. The J gene is TRBJ2-7, the V gene TRBV24-1; weak D call: TRBD2 (6 bases). This CDR3 is built from 15 residues. Per germline, CDR1 KGHDR and CDR2 SFDVKD. V gave up 4 bases and J gave up 7 bases, with 19 bases separating them. Here the CDR3 reads CATSEGGQLGEEQYF. In nucleotides, the CDR3 is TGTGCCACCAGTGAGGGGGGTCAACTAGGGGAGGAGCAGTACTTC.

This clonotype was detected a few times. The chain employs TRBV9 and TRBJ2-3; D not certain. V lost 0 bases and J 1 base, leaving 6 bases between the germline ends. This CDR3 is built from 14 residues. The germline gives CDR1 SGDLS, CDR2 YYNGEE. The CDR3 DNA sequence: TGTGCCAGCAGCGTAGAACAGCGCACAGATACGCAGTATTTT. Its translation: CASSVEQRTDTQYF.

This chain joins TRBV4-1 and TRBJ2-7, with D possibly being TRBD2 (5 bases). Trimming left V 5 bases short and J 0 bases short, with 29 bases between. CDR3 length equals 20 residues. Germline lookup yields CDR1 MGHRA and CDR2 YSYEKL. The CDR3 protein is CASSSTRGDRGPTTSYEQYF. Here the CDR3 DNA reads TGCGCCAGCAGCTCCACCCGAGGAGATCGCGGGCCAACAACCTCCTACGAGCAGTACTTC.

The V and J genes are TRBV7-2 and TRBJ2-1, with TRBD2 matching over 11 bases. This CDR3 is built from 18 residues. Germline trimming cut 2 bases from V and 0 bases from J; bases unmatched to any gene: 6. CDR1 and CDR2 from the germline V gene are SGHTA and FQGNSA. The CDR3 loop reads CASSLWLAGGSSYNEQFF. Here the CDR3 DNA reads TGTGCCAGCAGCTTATGGTTAGCGGGGGGGAGCTCCTACAATGAGCAGTTCTTC. Combining the CDR3 with reference TRBV7-2 and TRBJ2-1 gives the whole variable domain GAGVSQSPSNKVTEKGKDVELRCDPISGHTALYWYRQSLGQGLEFLIYFQGNSAPDKSGLPSDRFSAERTGGSVSTLTIQRTQQEDSAVYLCASSLWLAGGSSYNEQFFGPGTRLTVL.

This clonotype was picked up a small number of times. A far bigger clonotype differs at one base, so this is likely a read error. The rearrangement links TRBV10-3 to TRBJ2-1; D is undetermined. Trimming stripped 2 bases from V and 10 bases from J, with 18 bases between. The CDR3 contains 15 residues. Germline CDR1 and CDR2: ENHRY and SYGVKD. CDR3 nucleotide sequence: TGTGCCATCAGTGAGGGGTTAGATACATACTACGAGCAGTTCTTC. This translates into CAISEGLDTYYEQFF.

The J gene is TRBJ2-5, the V gene TRBV7-6; D is uncertain. With 7 bases removed from V and 0 bases from J, the gap between germline ends came to 15 bases. The CDR3 has 15 residues. Germline V gene data show CDR1 as SGHVS and CDR2 as FNYEAQ. CDR3 DNA: TGTGCCAGCACCCTAGGCGACCGGGACCAAGAGACCCAGTACTTC. Protein product: CASTLGDRDQETQYF.

The rearrangement links TRBV2 to TRBJ2-1; D uncertain. V was trimmed by 7 bases and J by 0 bases, leaving 13 bases between them. Per germline, CDR1 SNHLY and CDR2 FYNNEI. This CDR3 is 15 amino acids long. CDR3 sequence reads: CASKRQQSSYNEQFF. DNA for the CDR3: TGTGCCAGCAAACGCCAACAGAGCTCCTACAATGAGCAGTTCTTC.

The genes are TRBV2 and TRBJ1-6, with 9 bases lining up with TRBD1. The V and J ends lost 6 bases and 8 bases, in that order; junction bases with no gene match: 5. The CDR3 runs to 14 residues. Per the germline V gene, CDR1 is SNHLY and CDR2 is FYNNEI. The CDR3 region has the DNA TGTGCCAGCAGCCCTCGGACAGGGGATTCACCCCTCCACTTT. This gives the protein CASSPRTGDSPLHF.

This clonotype has a count of ten or more. The V gene is TRBV7-3, the J gene TRBJ2-3; 16 bases are a match to TRBD2. This CDR3 has 18 amino acids. Germline V gene data show CDR1 as SGHTA and CDR2 as FQGTGA. The junction had 11 bases not matched to a gene; V was cut back by 4 bases and J by 7 bases. The CDR3 DNA reads as TGTGCCAGCAGCTGGAAGTCCGGGACTAGCGGGGGGGGATATACGCAGTATTTT. Its translation is CASSWKSGTSGGGYTQYF.

In its sample, this clonotype was seen many times. The V call is TRBV12-5, the J call TRBJ2-1, with D possibly being TRBD1 (6 bases). This CDR3 spans 14 amino acids. V was cut by 6 bases and J by 9 bases, with 18 bases left in between. Germline CDR1 is LGHNT and CDR2 is FRNRAP. The CDR3, as DNA: TGTGCTAGTGGCCTCCCTCCAGGGGTGGTTGAGCAGTTCTTC. Translating it yields CASGLPPGVVEQFF.

This clonotype was recorded many times. The chain has TRBV20-1 and TRBJ2-5; 11 positions match TRBD2. Losses at the gene ends were 5 bases for V and 5 bases for J; bases not matched to a gene: 16. Germline CDR1 reads DFQATT; CDR2 reads SNEGSKA (reference sequence). The CDR3 is 17 residues long. CDR3 DNA: TGCAGTGCTCTGAGGCTAGCGGGGGGCTGGGGGAGGGAGACCCAGTACTTC. Translation: CSALRLAGGWGRETQYF.

V gene TRBV5-1 combines with J gene TRBJ2-6; D is ambiguous. This CDR3 spans 15 amino acids. Trimming shortened V by 1 base and J by 1 base, and 6 bases separated the two germline ends. Germline V gives CDR1 SGHRS, CDR2 YFSETQ. The CDR3 protein is CASSLQSSGANVLTF. Here the CDR3 DNA reads TGCGCCAGCAGCTTGCAATCTTCTGGGGCCAACGTCCTGACTTTC.

As to this clonotype: A far larger clone is a single base away, which makes a read error likely. This likely comes from a read error, as the CDR3 has no conserved phenylalanine or tryptophan at its end. The chain couples TRBV14 to TRBJ2-7; maybe TRBD2 (5 bases). The J call may be faulty, since TRBJ2-1 better matches the DNA end. Germline-derived CDR1 and CDR2 are SGHDN and FVKESK. The CDR3 covers 15 residues. CDR3 protein: CASSQVAPSYNEQFS. CDR3 DNA sequence: TGTGCCAGCAGCCAAGTAGCGCCCTCCTACAATGAGCAGTTCTCC.

This clonotype was seen only once. Since a far larger clone is one base different, this is likely a read error. The chain is built from TRBV12-3 or TRBV12-4 and TRBJ2-1; D unclear. The V and J ends lost 5 bases and 10 bases respectively, with 21 bases between them. The CDR3 loop spans 15 amino acids. The CDR3 nucleotides are TGTGCCAGCAGTCTTAGCTCCGACGGTTCCTACGAGCAGTTCTTC. The encoded protein is CASSLSSDGSYEQFF.

This clonotype has at least ten counts. V gene TRBV12-3 or TRBV12-4 combines with J gene TRBJ1-5; possible D gene TRBD1, 5 bases. Deletions cut 3 bases from V and 13 bases from J, with 19 bases between. The CDR3 is made up of 14 amino acids. CDR3 in amino acids: CASSLGVGDPKQHF. The CDR3, as DNA: TGTGCCAGCAGTTTGGGGGTTGGGGACCCGAAGCAGCATTTT.

This clonotype was seen a few times. V usage is TRBV20-1 and J usage is TRBJ1-1; 11 nucleotides match TRBD1. With 6 bases clipped from V and 4 bases from J, the junction kept 10 bases outside the gene matches. Germline V gene sequence: CDR1 DFQATT, CDR2 SNEGSKA (reference sequence). The CDR3 runs to 15 residues. CDR3 bases: TGCAGTGCAATGGACAGGGGGCTATGGGGCACTGAAGCTTTCTTT. Amino acids: CSAMDRGLWGTEAFF.

This clonotype was seen at least ten times. The genes are TRBV7-9 and TRBJ2-1; 9 positions agree with TRBD1. V shed 5 bases and J 7 bases; nucleotides not matched to a gene: 12. CDR1 is SEHNR, CDR2 FQNEAQ, per germline (reference sequence). This CDR3 comprises 16 residues. The CDR3 loop reads CASSRDRGSIKNEQFF. CDR3 DNA: TGTGCCAGCAGCCGAGACAGGGGGTCAATTAAAAATGAGCAGTTCTTC.

In its sample, this clonotype was seen many times. This rearrangement joins TRBV6-5 to TRBJ1-1; the match to TRBD1 covers 11 bases. This CDR3 has 17 amino acids. CDR1 is MNHEY and CDR2 is SVGAGI in the germline V gene. J gave up 1 base and V 6 bases, and 10 bases lay outside the gene matches. The chain's CDR3 is CASRRLGQGAANTEAFF. The CDR3 DNA reads as TGTGCCAGCAGGCGACTCGGACAGGGGGCGGCGAACACTGAAGCTTTCTTT.